What follows is one TCR beta chain and its context. Its specificity is not known. CD45RO-negative CD8 cells positively selected for CCR7 made up the naive population, which excluded terminally differentiated effector memory CD45RA+ cells. The data originate from a study of shared clonotypes between healthy human individuals. General study points: Generation probabilities of non-shared clonotypes were lower (relative to those shared by all four donors). Relative to memory subsets, naive subsets generally showed larger estimated richness.

Samples underwent the assay at deep level. Each replicate PCR on the sorted subsets used about 220 ng DNA (around 30,000 T cell genomes). TCRdb's copy holds only in-frame clones and misses some; the assay was immunoSEQ multiplex PCR. Here the sample spans just over 2,000,000 clones, about 95% being singletons. Germline assignment: CDR1 SGHAT and CDR2 FQNNGV. V lost 3 bases, J lost 0 bases, and 7 bases stayed unmatched. The CDR3 is 18 residues long. The gene calls are TRBV11-2 and TRBJ2-3, with 12 bases fitting TRBD2. The receptor's source is a man between 18 and 35 years old in good health. Sequencing used naive CD8+ T cells sorted from blood. CDR3 residues: CASSFRLAGGFSTDTQYF. The DNA for the CDR3 is TGTGCCAGCAGCTTTCGCCTAGCGGGGGGGTTTAGCACAGATACGCAGTATTTT.